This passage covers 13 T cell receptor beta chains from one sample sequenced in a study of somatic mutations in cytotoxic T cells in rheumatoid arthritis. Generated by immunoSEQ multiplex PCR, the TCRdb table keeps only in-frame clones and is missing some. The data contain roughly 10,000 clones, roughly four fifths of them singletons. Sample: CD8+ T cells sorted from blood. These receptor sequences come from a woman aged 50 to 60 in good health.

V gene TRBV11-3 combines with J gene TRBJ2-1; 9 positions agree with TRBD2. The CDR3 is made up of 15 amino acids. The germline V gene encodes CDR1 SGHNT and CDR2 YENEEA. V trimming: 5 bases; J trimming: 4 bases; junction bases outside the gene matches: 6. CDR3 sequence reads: CASSAASGAYNEQFF. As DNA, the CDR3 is TGTGCCAGCAGCGCTGCTAGCGGGGCGTACAATGAGCAGTTCTTC.

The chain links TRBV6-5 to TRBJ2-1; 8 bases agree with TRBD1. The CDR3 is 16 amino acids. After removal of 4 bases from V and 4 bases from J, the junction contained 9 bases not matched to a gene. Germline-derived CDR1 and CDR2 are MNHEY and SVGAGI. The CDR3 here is CASSSPRTGPYNEQFF. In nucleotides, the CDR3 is TGTGCCAGCAGTTCACCGCGGACAGGGCCTTACAATGAGCAGTTCTTC.

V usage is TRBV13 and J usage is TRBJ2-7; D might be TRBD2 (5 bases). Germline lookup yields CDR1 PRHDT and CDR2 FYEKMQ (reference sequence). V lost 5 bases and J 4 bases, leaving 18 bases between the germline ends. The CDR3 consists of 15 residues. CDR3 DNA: TGTGCCAGCAGCCGTTCAGGCGGGTCGTTTTACGAGCAGTACTTC. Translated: CASSRSGGSFYEQYF.

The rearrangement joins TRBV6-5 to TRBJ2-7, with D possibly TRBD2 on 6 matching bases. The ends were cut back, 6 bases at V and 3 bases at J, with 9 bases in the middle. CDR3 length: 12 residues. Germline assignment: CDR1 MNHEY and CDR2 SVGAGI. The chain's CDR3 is CASSPGDYEQYF. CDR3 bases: TGTGCCAGCAGCCCGGGGGACTACGAGCAGTACTTC.

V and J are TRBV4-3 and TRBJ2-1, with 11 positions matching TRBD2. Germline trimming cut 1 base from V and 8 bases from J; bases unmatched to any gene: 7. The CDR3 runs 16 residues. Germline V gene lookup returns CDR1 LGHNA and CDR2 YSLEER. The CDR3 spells CASSQADSGRVDEQFF. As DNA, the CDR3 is TGCGCCAGCAGCCAAGCCGATAGCGGGAGGGTTGATGAGCAGTTCTTC.

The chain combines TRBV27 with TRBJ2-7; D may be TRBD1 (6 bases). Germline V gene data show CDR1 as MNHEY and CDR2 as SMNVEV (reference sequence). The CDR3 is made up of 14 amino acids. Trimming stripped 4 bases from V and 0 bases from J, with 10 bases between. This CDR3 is CASSSGQTSYEQYF. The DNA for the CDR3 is TGTGCCAGCAGTTCAGGACAGACCTCCTACGAGCAGTACTTC.

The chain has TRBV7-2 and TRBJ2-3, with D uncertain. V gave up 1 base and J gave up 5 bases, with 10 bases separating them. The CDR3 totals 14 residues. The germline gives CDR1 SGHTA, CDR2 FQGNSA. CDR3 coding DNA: TGTGCCAGCAGCTTAGATGGAGTCCTAGATACGCAGTATTTT. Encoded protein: CASSLDGVLDTQYF.

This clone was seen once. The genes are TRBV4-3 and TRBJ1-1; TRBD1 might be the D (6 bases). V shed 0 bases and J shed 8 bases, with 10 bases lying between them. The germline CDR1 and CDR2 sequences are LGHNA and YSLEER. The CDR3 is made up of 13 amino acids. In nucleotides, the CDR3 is TGCGCCAGCAGCCAAGACAGGGGCGCGGAAGCTTTCTTT. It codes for CASSQDRGAEAFF.

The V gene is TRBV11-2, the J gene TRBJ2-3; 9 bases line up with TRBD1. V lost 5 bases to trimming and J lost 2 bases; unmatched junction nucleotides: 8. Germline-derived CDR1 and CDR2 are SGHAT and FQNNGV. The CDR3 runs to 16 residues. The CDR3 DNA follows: TGTGCCAGCAGCCCGGGACAGGGCCCCTTCACAGATACGCAGTATTTT. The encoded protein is CASSPGQGPFTDTQYF.

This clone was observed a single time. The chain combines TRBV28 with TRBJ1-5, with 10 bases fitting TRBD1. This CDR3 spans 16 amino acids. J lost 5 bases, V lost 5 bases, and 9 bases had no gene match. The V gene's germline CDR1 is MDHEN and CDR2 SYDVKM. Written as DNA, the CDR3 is TGTGCCAGCAGTCGTATGGCGGGACAGGGGCATCAGCCCCAGCATTTT. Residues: CASSRMAGQGHQPQHF.

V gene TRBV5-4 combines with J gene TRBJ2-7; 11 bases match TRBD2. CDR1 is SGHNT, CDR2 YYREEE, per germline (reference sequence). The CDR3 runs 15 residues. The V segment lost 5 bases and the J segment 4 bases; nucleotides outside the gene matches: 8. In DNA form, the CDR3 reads TGTGCCAGCAGGTTTAGCGGGGGGGCGTTATACGAGCAGTACTTC. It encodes CASRFSGGALYEQYF.

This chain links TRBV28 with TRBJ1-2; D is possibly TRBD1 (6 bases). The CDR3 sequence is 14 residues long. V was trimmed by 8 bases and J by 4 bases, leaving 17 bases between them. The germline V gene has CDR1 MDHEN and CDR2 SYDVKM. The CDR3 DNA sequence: TGTGCCAGCCGGGGACTAAGGGGGACCTATGGCTACACCTTC. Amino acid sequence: CASRGLRGTYGYTF.

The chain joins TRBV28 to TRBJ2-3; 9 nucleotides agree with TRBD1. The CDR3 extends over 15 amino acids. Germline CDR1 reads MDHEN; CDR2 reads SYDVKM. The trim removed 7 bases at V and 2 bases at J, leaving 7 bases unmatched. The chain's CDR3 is CASTDRGSFTDTQYF. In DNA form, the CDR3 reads TGTGCCAGCACAGACAGGGGGTCGTTCACAGATACGCAGTATTTT.